This T cell receptor beta chain was recorded in a study of blood T cell repertoires in COVID-19. The overall study: Acute and convalescent COVID-19 specimens originated in the United States, Italy and Spain. T cells, B-cell-depleted T cells, or PBMCs supplied cDNA or gDNA.

Here immunoSEQ multiplex PCR was the method, and the copy in TCRdb shows in-frame clones only, minus some. The table has 200,000 to 250,000 clones, roughly four fifths seen once. Seattle participants joined during active infection and were tracked over time. This receptor was obtained from an elderly woman with COVID-19, enrolled during active disease. The sample consisted of peripheral blood.

CDR3 in amino acids: CASSGQGWGGYTF. CDR3 DNA: TGTGCCAGCAGCGGACAGGGTTGGGGTGGCTACACCTTC. The rearrangement joins TRBV4-2 to TRBJ1-2; 8 bases map to TRBD1. Germline V CDR1 and CDR2: LGHNA, YNFKEQ. V was pared by 5 bases and J by 7 bases, with 6 bases of the junction left unmatched. This CDR3 has 13 residues.